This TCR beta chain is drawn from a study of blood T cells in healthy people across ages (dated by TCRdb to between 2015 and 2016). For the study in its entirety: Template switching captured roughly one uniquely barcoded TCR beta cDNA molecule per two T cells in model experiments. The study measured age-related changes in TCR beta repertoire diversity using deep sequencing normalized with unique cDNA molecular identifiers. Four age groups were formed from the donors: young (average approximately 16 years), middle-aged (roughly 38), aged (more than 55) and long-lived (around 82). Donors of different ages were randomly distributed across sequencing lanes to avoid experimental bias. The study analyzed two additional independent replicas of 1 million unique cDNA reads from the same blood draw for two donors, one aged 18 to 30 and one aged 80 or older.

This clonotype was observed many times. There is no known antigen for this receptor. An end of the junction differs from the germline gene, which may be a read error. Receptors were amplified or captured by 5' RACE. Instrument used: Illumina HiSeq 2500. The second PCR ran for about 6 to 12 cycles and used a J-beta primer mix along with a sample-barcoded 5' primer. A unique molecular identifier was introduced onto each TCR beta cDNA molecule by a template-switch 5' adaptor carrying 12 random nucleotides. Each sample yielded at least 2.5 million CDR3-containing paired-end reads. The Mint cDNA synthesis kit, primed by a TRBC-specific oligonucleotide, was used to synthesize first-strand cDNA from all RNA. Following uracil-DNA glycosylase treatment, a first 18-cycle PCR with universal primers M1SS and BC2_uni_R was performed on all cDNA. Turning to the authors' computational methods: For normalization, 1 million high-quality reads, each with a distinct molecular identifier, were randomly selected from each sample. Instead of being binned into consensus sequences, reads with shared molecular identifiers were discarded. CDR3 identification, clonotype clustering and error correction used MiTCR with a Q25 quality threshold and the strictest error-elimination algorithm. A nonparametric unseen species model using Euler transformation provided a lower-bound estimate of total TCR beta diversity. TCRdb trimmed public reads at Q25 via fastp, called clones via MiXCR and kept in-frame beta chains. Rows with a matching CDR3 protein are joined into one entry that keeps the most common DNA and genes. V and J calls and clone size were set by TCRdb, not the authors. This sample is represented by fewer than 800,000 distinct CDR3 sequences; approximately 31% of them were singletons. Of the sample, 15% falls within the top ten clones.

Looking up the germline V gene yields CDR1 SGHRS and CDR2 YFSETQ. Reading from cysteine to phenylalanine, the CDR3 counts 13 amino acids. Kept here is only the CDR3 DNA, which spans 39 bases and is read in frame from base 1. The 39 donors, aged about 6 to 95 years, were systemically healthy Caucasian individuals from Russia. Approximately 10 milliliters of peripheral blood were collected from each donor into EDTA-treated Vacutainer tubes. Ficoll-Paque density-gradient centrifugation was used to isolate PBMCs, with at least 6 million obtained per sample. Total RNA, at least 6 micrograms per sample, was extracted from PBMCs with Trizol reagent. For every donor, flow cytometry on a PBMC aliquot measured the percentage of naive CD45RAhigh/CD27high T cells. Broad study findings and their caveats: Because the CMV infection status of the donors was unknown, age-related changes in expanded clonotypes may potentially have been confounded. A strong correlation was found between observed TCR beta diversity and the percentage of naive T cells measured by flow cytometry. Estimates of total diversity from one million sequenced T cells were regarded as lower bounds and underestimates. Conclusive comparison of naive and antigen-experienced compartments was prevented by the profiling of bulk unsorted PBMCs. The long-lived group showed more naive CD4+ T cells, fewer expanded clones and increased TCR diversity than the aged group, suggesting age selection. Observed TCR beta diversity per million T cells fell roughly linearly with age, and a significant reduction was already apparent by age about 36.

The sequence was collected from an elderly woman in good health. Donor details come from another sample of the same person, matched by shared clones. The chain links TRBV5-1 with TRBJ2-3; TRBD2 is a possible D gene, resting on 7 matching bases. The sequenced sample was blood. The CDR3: CASSLGGADTQYF. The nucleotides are TGTGCCAGCAGCTTAGGGGGGGCAGATACGCAGTATTTT.